These T cell receptor beta chains were read from a single sample in a study of shared clonotypes between healthy human individuals. Only in-frame clones appear in the TCRdb table, and some are missing; sequencing was by immunoSEQ multiplex PCR. The sample shows roughly 2.1 million clones, approximately 94% of them seen only once. Sequenced material: naive CD8+ T cells from PBMCs. Receptors were obtained from a young man in good health. Some clones in this sample may be carry-over from other donors' samples. The CDR3 runs from the conserved cysteine through the conserved F or W. D genes are given only for firm matches. Size values are once, few and many counts, or a class for expanded clones, and some rows have none.

>TRBJ2-2|.|TRBV29-1|TRBD1
CSAYLTEGQGNTGELFF
TGCAGCGCCTATCTTACAGAAGGACAGGGGAACACCGGGGAGCTGTTTTTT
>TRBJ2-3|once|TRBV10-2|.
CASGTSIPQYF
TGCGCCAGCGGTACGAGCATCCCGCAGTATTTT
>TRBJ2-5|once|TRBV4-1|TRBD2
CASSQDPDRLAGGKTQYF
TGCGCCAGCAGCCAAGATCCCGATAGGCTAGCGGGAGGGAAGACCCAGTACTTC
>TRBJ2-1|once|TRBV27|.
CASRETGFSEQFF
TGTGCCAGCAGAGAAACAGGGTTCAGTGAGCAGTTCTTC
>TRBJ2-1|.|TRBV6-5|TRBD2
CASSAGLTEWDEQFF
TGTGCCAGCAGTGCGGGACTAACGGAATGGGATGAGCAGTTCTTC
>TRBJ2-1|.|TRBV30|TRBD2
CAWSEGLAGVEQFF
TGTGCCTGGAGTGAAGGCCTAGCGGGAGTTGAGCAGTTCTTC
>TRBJ2-5|.|TRBV7-9|.
CASSPRARQETQYF
TGTGCCAGCAGCCCCCGGGCCCGACAAGAGACCCAGTACTTC
>TRBJ2-1|.|TRBV7-9|.
CASTTDWRNDEQFF
TGTGCCAGCACCACGGACTGGCGGAACGATGAGCAGTTCTTC
>TRBJ2-5|.|TRBV5-5|TRBD1
CAGSTGESWTQYF
TGTGCCGGGTCGACAGGGGAGTCGTGGACCCAGTACTTC
>TRBJ2-5|.|TRBV27|.
CASRPPGGPEETQYF
TGTGCCAGCAGACCCCCAGGCGGTCCGGAAGAGACCCAGTACTTC
>TRBJ2-1|.|TRBV11-3|.
CASSPMVWGEQFF
TGTGCCAGCAGCCCGATGGTGTGGGGTGAGCAGTTCTTC
>TRBJ1-1|.|TRBV19|.
CASSMDTPNTEAFF
TGTGCCAGTAGTATGGACACCCCGAACACTGAAGCTTTCTTT
>TRBJ2-2|.|TRBV9|.
CASSVATEGTGELFF
TGTGCCAGCAGCGTAGCTACAGAGGGCACCGGGGAGCTGTTTTTT
>TRBJ2-3|.|TRBV19|.
CASSIWGRGTDTQYF
TGTGCCAGTAGTATTTGGGGCAGGGGCACAGATACGCAGTATTTT
>TRBJ2-1|once|TRBV28|TRBD1
CASKTGTGFNEQFF
TGTGCCAGTAAAACCGGGACAGGGTTCAATGAGCAGTTCTTC
>TRBJ1-2|few|TRBV9|TRBD1
CASSATGQGTTNYGYTF
TGTGCCAGCAGCGCCACGGGACAGGGGACCACTAACTATGGCTACACCTTC
>TRBJ2-6|.|TRBV29-1|TRBD1
CSVEGTGMAGANVLTF
TGCAGCGTTGAGGGGACAGGTATGGCCGGGGCCAACGTCCTGACTTTC
>TRBJ2-3|.|TRBV4-1|TRBD2
CASSQDLGWASGDTQYF
TGCGCCAGCAGCCAAGATTTAGGTTGGGCTAGCGGGGATACGCAGTATTTT
>TRBJ2-7|.|TRBV7-9|.
CASSDGSDSSYEQYF
TGTGCCAGCAGCGACGGGTCCGACAGCTCCTACGAGCAGTACTTC
>TRBJ2-2|few|TRBV11-2|.
CASSFGTGGWELFF
TGTGCCAGCAGCTTCGGGACTGGGGGATGGGAGCTGTTTTTT
>TRBJ1-4|.|TRBV4-1|TRBD1
CASSQVGTGPINEKLFF
TGCGCCAGCAGCCAAGTTGGGACAGGCCCTATTAATGAAAAACTGTTTTTT
>TRBJ2-7|.|TRBV27|TRBD2
CASSSGTSASYEQYF
TGTGCCAGCAGTTCCGGGACTAGCGCCTCCTACGAGCAGTACTTC
>TRBJ2-7|.|TRBV4-3|.
CASSQDRTGRTYEQYF
TGCGCCAGCAGCCAAGACCGCACAGGGAGGACCTACGAGCAGTACTTC
>TRBJ1-1|.|TRBV29-1|.
CSTLGSGTEAFF
TGCAGCACTCTGGGGAGTGGCACTGAAGCTTTCTTT
>TRBJ2-3|.|TRBV4-1|TRBD1
CASSPTNLDRVGADTQYF
TGCGCCAGCAGCCCTACAAATCTCGACAGGGTCGGGGCAGATACGCAGTATTTT
>TRBJ2-1|.|TRBV28|.
CASSLSGDGIGNEQFF
TGTGCCAGCAGTTTATCGGGGGACGGGATCGGGAATGAGCAGTTCTTC
>TRBJ2-7|.|TRBV29-1|.
CSVAGVTYEQYF
TGCAGCGTTGCTGGGGTTACCTACGAGCAGTACTTC
>TRBJ1-2|.|TRBV7-9|.
CASSLGVKTDYGYTF
TGTGCCAGCAGCTTAGGCGTTAAAACGGACTATGGCTACACCTTC
>TRBJ2-6|.|TRBV7-9|TRBD1
CASSSHRDHRGTGANVLTF
TGTGCCAGCAGCTCTCACCGAGACCACAGGGGAACCGGGGCCAACGTCCTGACTTTC
>TRBJ2-7|.|TRBV29-1|TRBD2
CSAMIGLAYEQYF
TGCAGCGCAATGATTGGACTAGCCTACGAGCAGTACTTC
>TRBJ1-3|once|TRBV19|.
CASSIRESSGNTIYF
TGTGCCAGTAGCATCAGGGAATCTTCTGGAAACACCATATATTTT
>TRBJ2-7|.|TRBV27|.
CASSLGQVPGTEQYF
TGTGCCAGCAGTTTGGGTCAGGTCCCCGGGACCGAGCAGTACTTC
>TRBJ2-7|.|TRBV7-6|TRBD1
CASSNRQGAYEQYF
TGTGCCAGCAGCAACCGACAGGGGGCCTACGAGCAGTACTTC
>TRBJ2-7|once|TRBV11-2|.
CASSLELGRSYEQYF
TGTGCCAGCAGCTTAGAGCTCGGGCGGTCCTACGAGCAGTACTTC
>TRBJ2-2|.|TRBV4-2|.
CASSLGQSGELFF
TGTGCCAGCAGCCTTGGACAGTCCGGGGAGCTGTTTTTT
>TRBJ1-1|.|TRBV4-1|.
CASSQVWGNTEAFF
TGCGCCAGCAGCCAAGTTTGGGGGAACACTGAAGCTTTCTTT
>TRBJ1-3|.|TRBV10-3|.
CAIKPDPTSSGNTIYF
TGTGCCATCAAGCCTGACCCCACAAGCTCTGGAAACACCATATATTTT
>TRBJ1-1|.|TRBV7-3|.
CASSLTVANTEAFF
TGTGCCAGCAGCTTAACGGTCGCGAACACTGAAGCTTTCTTT